Following are 5 T cell receptor beta chains from one sample sequenced in a study of T cell repertoires in cytomegalovirus infection. MiXCR, run by TCRdb on the reads, gives a single entry per CDR3 protein. Among more than 350,000 distinct CDR3 sequences listed, 31% were seen once. Sequenced: PBMCs. The receptors come from a human donor in good health (CMV status not recorded). Some clones in this sample may be carry-over from other donors' samples.

The chain combines TRBV24-1 with TRBJ1-2; D not resolved. This CDR3 spans 15 amino acids. The V end lost 3 bases, the J end lost 2 bases, and 12 bases lay between the germline ends. Germline V gene data show CDR1 as KGHDR and CDR2 as SFDVKD. The CDR3 coding sequence is TGTGCCACCAGTGATAATTCTAATTCCAACTATGGCTACACCTTC. It yields the protein CATSDNSNSNYGYTF.

This clonotype was counted ten times or more. V is TRBV7-9 and J is TRBJ1-6; TRBD1 is a possible D gene (5 bases). V gave up 7 bases and J gave up 7 bases, with 14 bases separating them. The CDR3 is 14 residues long. The V gene's germline CDR1 is SEHNR and CDR2 FQNEAQ (reference sequence). The CDR3 sequence is CASTLTGANSPLHF. DNA for the CDR3: TGTGCCAGCACCCTCACCGGGGCAAATTCACCCCTCCACTTT.

The chain links TRBV9 to TRBJ1-4, with D maybe TRBD1 (5 bases). The length of the CDR3 is 15 residues. CDR1 is SGDLS, CDR2 YYNGEE, per germline. Trimming removed 0 bases from V and 6 bases from J, with 12 bases in between. CDR3 in amino acids: CASSVVPGQDEKLFF. Written as DNA, the CDR3 is TGTGCCAGCAGCGTAGTCCCGGGGCAGGATGAAAAACTGTTTTTT.

The chain is built from TRBV6-2 or TRBV6-3 and TRBJ2-1, with D perhaps matching TRBD1 (5 bases). Looked up from germline, CDR1 is MNHEY and CDR2 is SVGEGT. The CDR3 runs 17 residues. Trimming took off 0 bases at V and 7 bases at J, with 19 bases between the two ends. CDR3 protein: CASSYSRGASGQNEQFF. DNA of the CDR3: TGTGCCAGCAGTTACTCAAGGGGCGCATCAGGTCAGAATGAGCAGTTCTTC.

The rearrangement links TRBV20-1 to TRBJ2-5; D tentatively fits TRBD1 or TRBD2 (5 bases each). V lost 1 base to trimming and J lost 3 bases, with 15 bases between them. Looked up from germline, CDR1 is DFQATT and CDR2 is SNEGSKA (reference sequence). The CDR3 contains 15 residues. The CDR3 DNA follows: TGCAGTGCTAGAGTACCGGGACGTACGAAAGAGACCCAGTACTTC. This translates into CSARVPGRTKETQYF.